Sequencing of this T cell receptor beta chain was carried out in a study of identical twins (dated by TCRdb to 2016 to 2017). Context from the whole study: The study deep-sequenced TCR alpha and beta repertoires from monozygotic twins, unrelated adults of various ages and cord blood to test whether fetal clonotypes persist. To rule out contamination, the twin experiments were replicated at different times with different library preparation protocols. The study at large found these results: Out-of-frame TCR alpha sharing in monozygotic twins was systematically underestimated by recombination models, whereas sharing between unrelated individuals was in agreement with the recombination models. Because the same donors could not be followed over many years, the conclusions relied on cross-sectional statistical analysis. Zero-insertion analyses could be partly confounded by invariant T cells such as MAIT and iNKT, though diverse VJ usage argued against such confounding for most clonotypes. Out-of-frame TCR alpha sequences shared between twins showed an excess of low generation-probability sequences compared with coincidental sharing between unrelated individuals. Abundant cord blood beta clonotypes had fewer insertions, young adult naive repertoires showed a similar but weaker trend, and memory repertoires showed no such trend. A weaker excess of twin sharing was found in beta out-of-frame sequences because the signal-to-noise ratio was lowered by fewer shared sequences.

This clonotype has a handful of counts. Its cognate antigen has yet to be identified. No base qualities exist here, and no much larger clone lies one base off it. Every donor in the study was a healthy Caucasian. The twin cohort comprised three pairs of female monozygotic twins, all aged roughly 18 to 30 years. The RNA used for TCR libraries was isolated from peripheral blood mononuclear cells. The library came from 5' RACE. Sequencing relied on an Illumina HiSeq 2000. A universal primer binding site was introduced by template switching, and a unique molecular identifier was present in the final cDNA, enabling accurate counting of TCR cDNA molecules. Specific primers in the conserved constant-segment region were used to synthesize first-strand cDNA for TCR alpha and beta chains. To control for contamination, every cDNA library carried two barcodes: a SMART-Mk sample barcode plus Illumina barcodes. TruSeq adapter sequences along with Illumina sample barcodes were introduced in two successive PCR steps. The TCR alpha and beta cDNA libraries were sequenced on the Illumina HiSeq platform using custom primers. On the authors' methods: MiGEC was used to process raw reads and extract unique molecular identifiers, and MiXCR was used to find CDR3 positions. For each individual, recombination models were inferred using an EM algorithm with the repgenHMM and IGoR tools. The tcR package in R was used for shared clonotype analysis, with sharing normalized by the product of cloneset sizes. To study raw recombination without the effects of thymic and clonal selection, out-of-frame nonproductive sequences were analyzed. TCRdb itself trimmed the public reads at Q25 with fastp, ran MiXCR and retained productive beta chains. Entries are consolidated by CDR3 protein sequence, retaining the most common genes and DNA. These V and J calls rely on TCRdb rather than the paper's analysis. This sample is represented by about 790,000 distinct CDR3 sequences; roughly 18% of them were singletons. In total, the top ten clones hold over 10% of the sample.

From the cysteine through the phenylalanine, the CDR3 covers 15 amino acids. CDR3 DNA is the only sequence kept; it has 45 bases, read in frame from the first base. From V the trimming removes 5 bases and from J it removes 3 bases, while the gene matches leave 7 bases of the junction unaccounted for. The germline V gene (reference sequence) specifies LGHDT as CDR1 and YNNKEL as CDR2. These data are also associated with another study on T cells expressing NK-cell markers. The second source states: Three sorted T-cell subsets (CD3+CD56+NKG2C+, CD3+CD56+NKG2C- and CD3+CD56-NKG2C+) from fewer than 10 donors had their TCR beta-chain repertoires profiled. Of the eight sequenced donors, seven were found to be HCMV-seropositive and one was found to be HCMV-seronegative. To restrict sorting to alphabetaTCR-expressing T cells, an anti-gammadeltaTCR antibody was added in several experiments. In a handful of donors, the dominant CD3+CD56+NKG2C+ clonotypes were found to rank among the top 10 CD8+ clonotypes and to make up roughly 1.0-7.5% of CD8+ T cells. Those dominant clonotypes were again the most abundant among CD3+CD56-NKG2C+ cells in a handful of donors, at roughly 25-60.1%. Whether the expanded NKG2C-expressing T cell clones were specific for HCMV antigens was left unclear. The study sequenced eight donors, all healthy volunteers chosen at random: three men and five women. A commercial ELISA kit detecting HCMV-specific IgG in serum was used to determine HCMV serostatus. For six donors, unsorted PBMC were also used to sequence bulk peripheral blood T-cell repertoires. MIGEC was used to demultiplex reads and group reads by UMI, and MiTCR was used to assemble and quantify clonotypes. To exclude erroneous sequences, only TCR cDNA sequences supported by at least two reads were retained. The tcR package was used for downstream repertoire analysis, with clonotypes matched between fractions based on CDR3 nucleotide sequence plus V segment. VDJmatch was used to annotate antigen specificity against VDJdb, with one amino acid substitution in CDR3 permitted.

This receptor was obtained from a woman between 18 and 29 years old in good health. Recombination linked TRBV3-1 to TRBJ1-1; TRBD1 matches 9 bases in the middle. Sequencing was performed on PBMCs. The CDR3: CASSNRQGVDTEAFF. The DNA sequence is TGTGCCAGCAGCAATCGACAGGGGGTTGACACTGAAGCTTTCTTT. This CDR3, with the reference TRBV3-1 and TRBJ1-1 proteins standing in past its ends, gives the full variable domain DTAVSQTPKYLVTQMGNDKSIKCEQNLGHDTMYWYKQDSKKFLKIMFSYNNKELIINETVPNRFSPKSPDKAHLNLHINSLELGDSAVYFCASSNRQGVDTEAFFGQGTRLTVV.